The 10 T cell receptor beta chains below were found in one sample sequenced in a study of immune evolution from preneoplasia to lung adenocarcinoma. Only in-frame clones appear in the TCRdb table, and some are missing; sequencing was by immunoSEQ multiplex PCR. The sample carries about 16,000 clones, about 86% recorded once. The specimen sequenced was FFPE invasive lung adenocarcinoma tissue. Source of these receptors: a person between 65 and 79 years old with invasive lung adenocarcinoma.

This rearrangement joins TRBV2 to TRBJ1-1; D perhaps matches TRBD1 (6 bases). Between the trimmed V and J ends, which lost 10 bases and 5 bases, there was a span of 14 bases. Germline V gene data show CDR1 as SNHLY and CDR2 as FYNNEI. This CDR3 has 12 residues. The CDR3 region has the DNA TGTGCCAACGAGGGGGACGCAACTGAAGCTTTCTTT. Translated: CANEGDATEAFF.

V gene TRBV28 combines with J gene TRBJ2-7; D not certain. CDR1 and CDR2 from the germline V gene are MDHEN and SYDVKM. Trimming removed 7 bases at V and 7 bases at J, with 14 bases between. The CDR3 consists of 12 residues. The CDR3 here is CASTSGHLEQYF. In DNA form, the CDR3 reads TGTGCCAGCACTTCAGGCCATCTGGAGCAGTACTTC.

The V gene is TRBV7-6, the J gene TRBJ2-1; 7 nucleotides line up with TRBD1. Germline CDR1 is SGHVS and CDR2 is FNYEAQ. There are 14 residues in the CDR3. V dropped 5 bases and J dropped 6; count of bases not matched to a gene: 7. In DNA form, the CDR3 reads TGTGCCAGCAGCCCTACGACAGGGATCAATGAGCAGTTCTTC. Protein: CASSPTTGINEQFF.

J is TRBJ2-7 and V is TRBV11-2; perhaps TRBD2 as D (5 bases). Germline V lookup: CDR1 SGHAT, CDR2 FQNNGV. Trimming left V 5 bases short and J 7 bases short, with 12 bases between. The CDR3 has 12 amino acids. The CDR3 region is CASSLLGEEQYF. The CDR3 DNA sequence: TGTGCCAGCAGCCTTCTTGGGGAGGAGCAGTACTTC.

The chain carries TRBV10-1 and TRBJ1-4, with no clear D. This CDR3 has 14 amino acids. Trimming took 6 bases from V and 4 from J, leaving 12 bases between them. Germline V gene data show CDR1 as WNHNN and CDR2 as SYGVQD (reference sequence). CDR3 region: CASSLGRVNEKLFF. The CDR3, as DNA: TGCGCCAGCAGCCTTGGACGGGTTAATGAAAAACTGTTTTTT.

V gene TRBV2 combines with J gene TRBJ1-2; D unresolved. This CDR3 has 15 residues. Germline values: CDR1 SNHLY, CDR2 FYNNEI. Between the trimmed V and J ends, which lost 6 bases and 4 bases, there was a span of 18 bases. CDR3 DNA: TGTGCCAGCAGAGTTAATCCGTCACTGGGCTATGGCTACACCTTC. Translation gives CASRVNPSLGYGYTF.

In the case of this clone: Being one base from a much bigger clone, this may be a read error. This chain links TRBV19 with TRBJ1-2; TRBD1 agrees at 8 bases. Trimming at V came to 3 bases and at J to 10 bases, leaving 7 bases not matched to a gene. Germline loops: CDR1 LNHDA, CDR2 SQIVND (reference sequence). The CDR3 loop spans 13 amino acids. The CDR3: CASSMMGQDDYTF. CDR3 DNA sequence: TGTGCCAGTAGTATGATGGGACAGGATGACTACACCTTC.

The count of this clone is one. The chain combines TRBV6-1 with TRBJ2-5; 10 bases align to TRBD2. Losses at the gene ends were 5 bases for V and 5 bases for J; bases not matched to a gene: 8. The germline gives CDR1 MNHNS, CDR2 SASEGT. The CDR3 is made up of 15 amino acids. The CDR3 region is CASSLAGAPWETQYF. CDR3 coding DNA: TGTGCCAGCAGTCTAGCGGGAGCCCCTTGGGAGACCCAGTACTTC.

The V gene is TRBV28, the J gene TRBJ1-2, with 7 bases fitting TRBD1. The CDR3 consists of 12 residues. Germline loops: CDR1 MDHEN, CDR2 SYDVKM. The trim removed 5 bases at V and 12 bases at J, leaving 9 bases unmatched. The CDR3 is CASSLLRGSNTF. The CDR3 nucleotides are TGTGCCAGCAGTCTCCTCAGGGGGTCGAACACCTTC.

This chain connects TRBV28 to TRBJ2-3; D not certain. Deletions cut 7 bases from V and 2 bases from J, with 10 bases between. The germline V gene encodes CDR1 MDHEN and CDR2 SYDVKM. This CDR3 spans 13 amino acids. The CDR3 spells CASTHRHTDTQYF. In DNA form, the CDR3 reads TGTGCCAGCACCCACAGACACACAGATACGCAGTATTTT.